This TCR beta chain stems from a study of CD8 T cell repertoires and HIV-1 epitope variants. For the study at large: Controls were a CMV, EBV and flu pool, Ebola AY9, and no peptide.

Assay used: immunoSEQ multiplex PCR; TCRdb lists only in-frame clones, some missing. The sample holds roughly 4,900 clones, approximately 71% seen once. Remarks on this clone: Antigen: not known.

The CDR3 is made up of 17 amino acids. Germline-derived CDR1 and CDR2 are SEHNR and FQNEAQ (reference sequence). The junction had 5 bases not matched to a gene; V was cut back by 1 base and J by 2 bases. This rearrangement joins TRBV7-9 to TRBJ1-5, with TRBD1 matching over 10 bases. This TCR was sampled from a male donor with HIV. Sequenced sample: cultured CD8+ T cells derived from PBMCs. The CDR3 is CASSLESGTGGNQPQHF. In DNA form, the CDR3 reads TGTGCCAGCAGCTTAGAGTCCGGGACAGGGGGCAATCAGCCCCAGCATTTT.